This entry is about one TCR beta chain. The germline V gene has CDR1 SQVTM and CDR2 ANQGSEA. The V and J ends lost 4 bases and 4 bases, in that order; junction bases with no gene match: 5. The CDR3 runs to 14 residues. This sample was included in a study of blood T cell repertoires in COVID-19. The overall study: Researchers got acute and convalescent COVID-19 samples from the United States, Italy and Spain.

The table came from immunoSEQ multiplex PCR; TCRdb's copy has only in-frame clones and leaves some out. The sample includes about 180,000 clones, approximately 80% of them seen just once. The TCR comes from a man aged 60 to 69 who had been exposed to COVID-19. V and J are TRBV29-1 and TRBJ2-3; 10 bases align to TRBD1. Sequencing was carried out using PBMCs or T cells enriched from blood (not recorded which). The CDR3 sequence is CSVAPGQGADTQYF. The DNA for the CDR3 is TGCAGCGTTGCGCCAGGACAGGGGGCAGATACGCAGTATTTT.